A selection of T cell receptor beta chains follows, all from one sample in a study of T-cell reconstitution after alpha-beta-depleted transplantation in children. TCRdb itself ran the PCR reads through MiXCR, one entry per CDR3 protein. This sample has hundreds of thousands of distinct CDR3 sequences; over 15% occur once, and the top ten carry about 1.1%. The specimen comprised PBMCs from the stem cell graft donor, sampled from the stem cell graft. The origin of the receptors is a human donor who donated a stem cell graft to a child with acute myeloid leukemia. Each CDR3 is given with its conserved first and last residue. The order of the fields is V gene, J gene, CDR3 protein.

>TRBV10-3|TRBJ2-5
CAIWDSAQETQYF
>TRBV5-1|TRBJ1-1
CASSLTGGGGNTEAFF
>TRBV20-1|TRBJ2-3
CSGFERGGTDTQYF
>TRBV5-1|TRBJ2-5
CASSLETGGGTQYF
>TRBV5-5|TRBJ2-7
CASSLASSGLYEQYF
>TRBV5-6|TRBJ2-2
CASRQLSGRNTGELFF
>TRBV20-1|TRBJ2-5
CSARDEARGKTQYF
>TRBV20-1|TRBJ1-4
CSARTRFGANEKLFF
>TRBV20-1|TRBJ1-4
CSASPRGSNEKLFF
>TRBV5-1|TRBJ2-3
CASSFSGGLSTQYF
>TRBV13|TRBJ2-2
CASSVSWQINTGELFF
>TRBV7-9|TRBJ2-7
CASSLPGGVEQYF
>TRBV5-1|TRBJ2-1
CASRRTYTYNEQFF
>TRBV7-2|TRBJ1-6
CASSPSGGEALHF
>TRBV5-1|TRBJ2-5
CASSLWDSQETQYF
>TRBV7-9|TRBJ2-1
CASSPGALPYNEQFF
>TRBV20-1|TRBJ1-2
CSARRGDSVYGYTF
>TRBV20-1|TRBJ1-4
CRAVDKLWGPLFF
>TRBV4-3|TRBJ2-3
CASSHDTGLSTDTQYF
>TRBV15|TRBJ2-1
CATSKLQVTSYNEQFF
>TRBV7-3|TRBJ2-1
CASSLTRTGVLDEQFF
>TRBV20-1|TRBJ1-2
CSATAGSLYGYTF
>TRBV7-9|TRBJ2-7
CASSSGTGGPSYEQYF
>TRBV20-1|TRBJ2-4
CSAKTSGGGNIQYF
>TRBV12-3/TRBV12-4|TRBJ1-2
CASSLSGNLDYGYTF
>TRBV7-9|TRBJ1-2
CASSLDSATNGYTF
>TRBV6-5|TRBJ2-2
CASSPGWDLTGELFF
>TRBV5-1|TRBJ1-1
CASSPAGGIDTEAFF
>TRBV7-9|TRBJ2-2
CASSSHTTGTGELFF
>TRBV12-3/TRBV12-4|TRBJ1-4
CASSLAYRGGGTNEKLFF
>TRBV7-2|TRBJ1-6
CASSPKGGRDSPLHF
>TRBV2|TRBJ2-1
CAIRNEQFF
>TRBV12-3/TRBV12-4|TRBJ2-1
CASSPTGTGEQFF
>TRBV29-1|TRBJ1-2
CSVGGAPGQPAYGYTF
>TRBV6-2/TRBV6-3|TRBJ1-1
CASRGQGKAEAFF
>TRBV20-1|TRBJ1-5
CSAQDGNQPQHF
>TRBV20-1|TRBJ1-1
CSARDPLGDRVSAFF
>TRBV5-6|TRBJ1-6
CASSLGGTSPLHF
>TRBV7-2|TRBJ1-6
CASSLEAFNSPLHF
>TRBV13|TRBJ1-6
CASSSGQGGYAPLHF
>TRBV7-9|TRBJ1-2
CASSFQQNYGYTF
>TRBV4-1|TRBJ1-1
CASSHAGTGAEAFF
>TRBV20-1|TRBJ1-1
CSAPGQGAQTEAFF
>TRBV9|TRBJ2-3
CASSVTRLDTDTQYF
>TRBV7-9|TRBJ2-3
CASSLGSTTQYF
>TRBV12-3/TRBV12-4|TRBJ1-6
CASSFSGGSYNSPLHF
>TRBV20-1|TRBJ2-5
CSARKGDQETQYF
>TRBV20-1|TRBJ1-5
CSATRDRGNQPQHF
>TRBV29-1|TRBJ1-4
CSVEDGIGTGLRKLFF